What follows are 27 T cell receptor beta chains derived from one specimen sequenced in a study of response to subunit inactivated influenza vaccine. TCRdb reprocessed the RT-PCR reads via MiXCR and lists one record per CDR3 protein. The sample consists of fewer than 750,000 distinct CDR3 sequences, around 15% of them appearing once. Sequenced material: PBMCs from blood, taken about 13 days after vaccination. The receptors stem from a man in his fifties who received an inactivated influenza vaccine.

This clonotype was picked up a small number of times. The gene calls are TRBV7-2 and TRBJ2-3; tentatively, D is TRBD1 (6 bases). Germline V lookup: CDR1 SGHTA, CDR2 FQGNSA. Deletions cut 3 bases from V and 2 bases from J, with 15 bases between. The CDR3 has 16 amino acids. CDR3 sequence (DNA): TGTGCCAGCAGCTTCGGCGGGCAGGGGTACACAGATACGCAGTATTTT. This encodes CASSFGGQGYTDTQYF. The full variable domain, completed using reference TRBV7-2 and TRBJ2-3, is GAGVSQSPSNKVTEKGKDVELRCDPISGHTALYWYRQSLGQGLEFLIYFQGNSAPDKSGLPSDRFSAERTGGSVSTLTIQRTQQEDSAVYLCASSFGGQGYTDTQYFGPGTRLTVL.

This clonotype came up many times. The CDR3 nucleotides are TGCAGCGTTCAACTAGCGGGGGGGCGGGGTGAGCAGTTCTTC. This gives the protein CSVQLAGGRGEQFF. The V gene is TRBV29-1, the J gene TRBJ2-1; 13 bases agree with TRBD2. Germline V gives CDR1 SQVTM, CDR2 ANQGSEA. This CDR3 is built from 14 residues. V trimming: 5 bases; J trimming: 9 bases; junction bases outside the gene matches: 7.

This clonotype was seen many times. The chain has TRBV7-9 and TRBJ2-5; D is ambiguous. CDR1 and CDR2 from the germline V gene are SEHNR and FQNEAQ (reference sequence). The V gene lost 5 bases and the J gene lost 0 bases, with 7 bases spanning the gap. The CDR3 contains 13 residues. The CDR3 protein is CASSHSYQETQYF. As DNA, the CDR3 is TGTGCCAGCAGCCACTCGTACCAAGAGACCCAGTACTTC.

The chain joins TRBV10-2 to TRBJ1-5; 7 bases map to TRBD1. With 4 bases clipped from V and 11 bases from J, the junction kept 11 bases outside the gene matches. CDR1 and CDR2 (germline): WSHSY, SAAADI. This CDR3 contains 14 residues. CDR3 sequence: CASSVDRASRAQHF. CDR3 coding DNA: TGCGCCAGCAGTGTCGACAGGGCTTCACGGGCCCAGCATTTT.

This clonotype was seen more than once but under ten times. In nucleotides, the CDR3 is TGTGCCAGCTGCCAAAGGACTAGCGGGGGGGTCTACAATGAGCAGTTCTTC. Its protein product is CASCQRTSGGVYNEQFF. The genes are TRBV7-9 and TRBJ2-1; 15 bases are shared with TRBD2. This CDR3 is 17 amino acids long. J was trimmed by 3 bases and V by 8 bases; bases with no gene match: 8. The germline V gene has CDR1 SEHNR and CDR2 FQNEAQ (reference sequence).

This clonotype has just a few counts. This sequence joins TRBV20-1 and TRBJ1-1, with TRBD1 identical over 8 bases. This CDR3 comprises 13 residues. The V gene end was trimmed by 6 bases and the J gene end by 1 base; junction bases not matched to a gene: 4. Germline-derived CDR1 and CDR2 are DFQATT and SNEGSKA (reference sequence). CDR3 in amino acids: CSAPDRANTEAFF. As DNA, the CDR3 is TGCAGTGCGCCGGACAGGGCGAACACTGAAGCTTTCTTT.

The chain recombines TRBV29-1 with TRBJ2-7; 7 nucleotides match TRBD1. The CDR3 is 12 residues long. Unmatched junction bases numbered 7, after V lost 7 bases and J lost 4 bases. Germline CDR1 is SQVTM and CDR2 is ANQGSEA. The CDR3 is CSATIQGYEQYF. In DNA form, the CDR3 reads TGCAGCGCCACCATACAGGGGTACGAGCAGTACTTC.

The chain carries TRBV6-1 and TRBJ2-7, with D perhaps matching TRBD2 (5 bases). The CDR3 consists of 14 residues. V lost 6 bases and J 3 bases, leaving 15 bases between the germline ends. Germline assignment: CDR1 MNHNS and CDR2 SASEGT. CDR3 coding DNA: TGTGCCAGCAGGAAATATGTCGGGGACTACGAGCAGTACTTC. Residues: CASRKYVGDYEQYF.

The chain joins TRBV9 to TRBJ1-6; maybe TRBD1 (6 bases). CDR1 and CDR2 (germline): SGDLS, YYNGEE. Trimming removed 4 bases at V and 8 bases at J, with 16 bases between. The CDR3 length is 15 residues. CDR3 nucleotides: TGTGCCAGCAGCCCCCGGGCAGGGGATGATTCACCCCTCCACTTT. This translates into CASSPRAGDDSPLHF.

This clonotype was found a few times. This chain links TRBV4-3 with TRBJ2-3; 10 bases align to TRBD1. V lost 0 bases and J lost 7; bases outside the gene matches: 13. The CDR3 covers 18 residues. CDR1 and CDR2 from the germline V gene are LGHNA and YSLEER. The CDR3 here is CASSQDLRRDRGSNTQYF. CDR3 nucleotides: TGCGCCAGCAGCCAAGATCTCCGTAGGGACAGGGGATCTAATACGCAGTATTTT.

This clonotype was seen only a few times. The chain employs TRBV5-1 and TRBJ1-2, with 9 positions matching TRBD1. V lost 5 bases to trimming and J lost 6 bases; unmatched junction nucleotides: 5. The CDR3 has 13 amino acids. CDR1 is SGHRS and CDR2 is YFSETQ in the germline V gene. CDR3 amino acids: CASRKWTGDGYTF. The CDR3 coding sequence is TGCGCCAGCAGGAAATGGACAGGGGATGGCTACACCTTC.

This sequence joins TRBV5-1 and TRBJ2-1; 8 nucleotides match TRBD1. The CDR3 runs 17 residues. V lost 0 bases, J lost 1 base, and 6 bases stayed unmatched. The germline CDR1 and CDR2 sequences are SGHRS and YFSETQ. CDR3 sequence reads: CASSLDGQGYSYNEQFF. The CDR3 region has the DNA TGCGCCAGCAGCTTGGATGGACAGGGTTATTCCTACAATGAGCAGTTCTTC.

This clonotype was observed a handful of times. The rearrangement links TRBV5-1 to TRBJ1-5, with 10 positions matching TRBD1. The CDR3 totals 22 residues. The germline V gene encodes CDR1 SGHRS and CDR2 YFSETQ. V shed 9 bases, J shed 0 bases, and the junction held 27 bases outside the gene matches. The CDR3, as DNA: TGCGCCAACCTCCCCACGGGCGAGGACAGGGGGTTTTTCGCGTATAGCAATCAGCCCCAGCATTTT. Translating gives CANLPTGEDRGFFAYSNQPQHF.

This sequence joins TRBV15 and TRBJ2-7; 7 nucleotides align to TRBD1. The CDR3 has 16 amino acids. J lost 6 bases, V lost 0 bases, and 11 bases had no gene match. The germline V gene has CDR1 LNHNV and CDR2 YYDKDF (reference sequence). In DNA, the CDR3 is TGTGCCACCAGCAGAGATCGTGACAGGGTAATGGGCGAGCAGTACTTC. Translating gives CATSRDRDRVMGEQYF.

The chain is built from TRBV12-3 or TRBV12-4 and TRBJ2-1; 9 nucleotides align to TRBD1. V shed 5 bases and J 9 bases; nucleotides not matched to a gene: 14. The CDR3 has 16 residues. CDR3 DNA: TGTGCCAGCAGTCCAACCCTGGGACAGGGTTTTCTTGAGCAGTTCTTC. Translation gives CASSPTLGQGFLEQFF.

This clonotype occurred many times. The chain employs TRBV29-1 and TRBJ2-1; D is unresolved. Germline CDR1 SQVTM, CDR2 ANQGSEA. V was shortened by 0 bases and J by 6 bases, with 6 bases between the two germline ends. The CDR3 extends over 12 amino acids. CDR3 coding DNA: TGCAGCGTTGAAGAGATAGCCAATGAGCAGTTCTTC. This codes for CSVEEIANEQFF.

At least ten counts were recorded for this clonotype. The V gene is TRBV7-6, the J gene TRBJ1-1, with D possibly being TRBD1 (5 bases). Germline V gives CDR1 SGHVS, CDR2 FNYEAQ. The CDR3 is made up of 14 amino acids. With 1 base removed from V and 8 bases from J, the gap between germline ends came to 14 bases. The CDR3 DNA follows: TGTGCCAGCAGCTTAGGGGGTTCTGGGACCGAAGCTTTCTTT. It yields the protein CASSLGGSGTEAFF.

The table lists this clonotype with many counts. CDR3 sequence reads: CASSWVGGKGETQYF. In DNA form, the CDR3 reads TGTGCCAGCAGTTGGGTAGGAGGCAAAGGGGAGACCCAGTACTTC. The V and J genes are TRBV12-3 or TRBV12-4 and TRBJ2-5; possibly TRBD2 for D (5 bases). There are 15 residues in the CDR3. The V and J ends lost 4 bases and 5 bases respectively, with 17 bases between them.

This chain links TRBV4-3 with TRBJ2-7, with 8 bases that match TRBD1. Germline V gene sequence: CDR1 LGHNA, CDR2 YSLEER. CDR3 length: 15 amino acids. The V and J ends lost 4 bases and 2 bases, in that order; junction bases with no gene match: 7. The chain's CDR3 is CASSLLTGETYEQYF. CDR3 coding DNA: TGCGCCAGCAGCCTACTGACAGGGGAAACCTACGAGCAGTACTTC.

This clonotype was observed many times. The CDR3 nucleotides are TGTGCCAGCAGCCCGTGGGACAGGGGAATTAGAGGAAACACCATATATTTT. It yields the protein CASSPWDRGIRGNTIYF. The chain couples TRBV7-6 to TRBJ1-3, with 10 bases fitting TRBD1. This CDR3 is built from 17 residues. Germline-derived CDR1 and CDR2 are SGHVS and FNYEAQ. The V segment lost 5 bases and the J segment 4 bases; nucleotides outside the gene matches: 11.

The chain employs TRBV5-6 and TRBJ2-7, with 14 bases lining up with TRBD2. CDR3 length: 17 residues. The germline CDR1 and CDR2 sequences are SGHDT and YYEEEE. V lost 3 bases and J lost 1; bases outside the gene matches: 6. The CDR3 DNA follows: TGTGCCAGCAGCTCGGGACTAGCGGGAGCTTTATCCTACGAGCAGTACTTC. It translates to CASSSGLAGALSYEQYF.

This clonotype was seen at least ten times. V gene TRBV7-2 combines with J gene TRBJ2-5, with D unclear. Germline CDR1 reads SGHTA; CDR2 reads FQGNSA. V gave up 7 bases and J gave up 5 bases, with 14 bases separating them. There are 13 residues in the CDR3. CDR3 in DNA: TGTGCCAGCACCGTTACTACTGGGGAGACCCAGTACTTC. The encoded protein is CASTVTTGETQYF.

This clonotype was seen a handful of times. The CDR3 reads CAIRVIGELFF. The CDR3 DNA sequence: TGTGCCATCAGGGTTATCGGGGAGCTGTTTTTT. The chain combines TRBV10-3 with TRBJ2-2, with D unresolved. CDR3 length: 11 amino acids. The germline gives CDR1 ENHRY, CDR2 SYGVKD. Trimming left V 6 bases short and J 7 bases short, with 6 bases between.

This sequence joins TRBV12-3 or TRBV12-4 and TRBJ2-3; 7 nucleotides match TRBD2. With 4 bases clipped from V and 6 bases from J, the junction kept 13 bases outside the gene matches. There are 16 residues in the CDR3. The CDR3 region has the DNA TGTGCCAGCAGTTCGACTAGCATCAAGGGCTGGGATACGCAGTATTTT. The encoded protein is CASSSTSIKGWDTQYF.

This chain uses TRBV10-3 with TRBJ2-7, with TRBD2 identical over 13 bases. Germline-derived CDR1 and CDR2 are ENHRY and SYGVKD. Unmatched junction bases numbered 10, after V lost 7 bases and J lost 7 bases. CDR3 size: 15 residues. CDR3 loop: CAITKGLAGVSEQYF. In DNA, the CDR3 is TGTGCCATCACGAAAGGACTAGCGGGAGTGAGTGAGCAGTACTTC.

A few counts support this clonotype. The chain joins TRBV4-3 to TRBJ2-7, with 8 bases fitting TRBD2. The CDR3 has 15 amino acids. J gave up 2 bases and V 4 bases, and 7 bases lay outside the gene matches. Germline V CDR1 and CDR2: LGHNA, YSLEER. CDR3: CASSRTSSTAYEQYF. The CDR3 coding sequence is TGCGCCAGCAGCCGGACTAGCTCAACGGCCTACGAGCAGTACTTC.

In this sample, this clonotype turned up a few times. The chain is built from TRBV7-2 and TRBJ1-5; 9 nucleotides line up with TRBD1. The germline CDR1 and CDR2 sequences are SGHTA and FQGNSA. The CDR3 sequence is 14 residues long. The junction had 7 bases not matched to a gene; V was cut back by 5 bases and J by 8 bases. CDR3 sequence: CASSPTGGREPQHF. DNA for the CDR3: TGTGCCAGCAGCCCAACAGGGGGCCGGGAGCCCCAGCATTTT.